These 29 T cell receptor beta chains were sequenced from one sample in a study of OX40 agonist ivuxolimab in advanced cancers. To prepare the library, the immunoSEQ multiplex PCR assay was applied. Here the immuneACCESS table is served through TCRdb, limited to in-frame sequences with V and J called. Missing clones are a known gap in these copies; in checked studies unresolved V genes cover under half, and the rest lacks a known reason. The sample yields 70,000 to 90,000 clones; around 90% were counted once. The top ten constitute roughly 8.4% of the sample. The material was CD4+ or CD8+ T cells sorted from blood, obtained in a trial of the OX40 agonist ivuxolimab. These receptors all come from an adult with an advanced solid tumor such as melanoma, head and neck, liver or kidney cancer.

In this sample, this clone turned up once. This chain connects TRBV28 to TRBJ2-3; 11 bases match TRBD2. The junction had 13 bases not matched to a gene; V was cut back by 7 bases and J by 7 bases. The CDR3 has 16 amino acids. Germline CDR1 is MDHEN and CDR2 is SYDVKM. The CDR3 is CASTGEGTSGKYTQYF. In DNA, the CDR3 is TGTGCCAGCACCGGAGAGGGGACTAGCGGAAAGTATACGCAGTATTTT.

This sequence joins TRBV7-3 and TRBJ2-2; D unclear. The CDR3 covers 14 residues. Germline values: CDR1 SGHTA, CDR2 FQGTGA. Between the trimmed V and J ends, which lost 2 bases and 5 bases, there was a span of 9 bases. The CDR3 nucleotides are TGTGCCAGCAGCTTATTAGCCCGGACCGGGGAGCTGTTTTTT. It encodes CASSLLARTGELFF.

This rearrangement joins TRBV11-2 to TRBJ2-1; TRBD2 matches at 13 bases. The germline V gene has CDR1 SGHAT and CDR2 FQNNGV. The CDR3 extends over 16 amino acids. The ends lost 5 bases at V and 6 bases at J; junction bases unmatched: 7. DNA for the CDR3: TGTGCCAGCAGCGGAACTGGGACTAGCGGGGTCAATGAGCAGTTCTTC. Translation: CASSGTGTSGVNEQFF. The full variable domain, rest sourced from reference TRBV11-2 and TRBJ2-1, is EAGVAQSPRYKIIEKRQSVAFWCNPISGHATLYWYQQILGQGPKLLIQFQNNGVVDDSQLPKDRFSAERLKGVDSTLKIQPAKLEDSAVYLCASSGTGTSGVNEQFFGPGTRLTVL.

The chain employs TRBV27 and TRBJ2-6; D is unclear. The CDR3 sequence is 13 residues long. V was clipped by 8 bases and J by 2 bases, with 7 bases between them. Germline CDR1 MNHEY, CDR2 SMNVEV (reference sequence). CDR3 bases: TGTGCCAGCCTCCCCGCTGGGGCCAACGTCCTGACTTTC. It yields the protein CASLPAGANVLTF.

The chain is built from TRBV2 and TRBJ1-5, with 8 bases identical to TRBD1. J gave up 4 bases and V 7 bases, and 9 bases lay outside the gene matches. The germline V gene has CDR1 SNHLY and CDR2 FYNNEI. CDR3 length equals 15 residues. CDR3: CASTDTGGSNQPQHF. CDR3 bases: TGTGCCAGCACCGACACAGGGGGGAGTAATCAGCCCCAGCATTTT.

This clone was seen once. The V call is TRBV28, the J call TRBJ2-7; 8 nucleotides match TRBD1. CDR3 size: 15 residues. Per germline, CDR1 MDHEN and CDR2 SYDVKM. V lost 3 bases, J lost 3 bases, and 7 bases stayed unmatched. As DNA, the CDR3 is TGTGCCAGCAGTTTCACAGGGGGGCCGTTCTACGAGCAGTACGTC. This codes for CASSFTGGPFYEQYV.

This chain joins TRBV4-3 and TRBJ2-3; no reliable D call. Germline V gene data show CDR1 as LGHNA and CDR2 as YSLEER. Trimming removed 0 bases from V and 5 bases from J, with 6 bases in between. The CDR3 loop spans 13 amino acids. For the CDR3, the DNA is TGCGCCAGCAGCCAAGAATGGGGAGATACGCAGTATTTT. It is translated as CASSQEWGDTQYF.

On this clone: Other DNA variants within this sample encode the same CDR3. V is TRBV9 and J is TRBJ1-1, with D possibly TRBD1 on 5 matching bases. Trimming removed 0 bases at V and 5 bases at J, with 8 bases between. The CDR3 runs 13 residues. Germline V CDR1 and CDR2: SGDLS, YYNGEE. This CDR3 reads CASSVGGDTEAFF. CDR3 nucleotide sequence: TGTGCCAGCAGCGTAGGAGGGGATACTGAAGCTTTCTTT. The variable domain in full, with the rest retrieved from reference TRBV9 and TRBJ1-1, is DSGVTQTPKHLITATGQRVTLRCSPRSGDLSVYWYQQSLDQGLQFLIQYYNGEERAKGNILERFSAQQFPDLHSELNLSSLELGDSALYFCASSVGGDTEAFFGQGTRLTVV.

This chain joins TRBV27 and TRBJ2-7; D remains ambiguous. The V end was cut by 4 bases, the J end by 0 bases, with 4 bases between. Germline CDR1 and CDR2: MNHEY and SMNVEV (reference sequence). CDR3 size: 12 residues. The CDR3 loop is CASSSNSYEQYF. CDR3 bases: TGTGCCAGCAGTTCCAACTCCTACGAGCAGTACTTC.

The chain joins TRBV28 to TRBJ2-7; D tentatively reads TRBD1 or TRBD2 (5 bases each). Germline-derived CDR1 and CDR2 are MDHEN and SYDVKM. With 3 bases removed from V and 0 bases from J, the gap between germline ends came to 9 bases. This CDR3 spans 14 amino acids. The CDR3, as DNA: TGTGCCAGCAGTTTTTGGGGGAGCTCCTACGAGCAGTACTTC. Translated, it gives CASSFWGSSYEQYF.

This sequence joins TRBV30 and TRBJ2-1; D possibly uses TRBD1 or TRBD2 (5 bases each). The CDR3 consists of 11 residues. Per germline, CDR1 GTSNPN and CDR2 SVGIG (reference sequence). Trimming removed 0 bases from V and 12 bases from J, with 9 bases in between. CDR3 in amino acids: CAWSVGVGQFF. Here the CDR3 DNA reads TGTGCCTGGAGTGTGGGGGTAGGGCAGTTCTTC.

This chain joins TRBV11-2 and TRBJ2-5; D call uncertain. Germline V gene sequence: CDR1 SGHAT, CDR2 FQNNGV. V was cut by 3 bases and J by 5 bases, with 7 bases left in between. The CDR3 sequence is 12 residues long. The CDR3, as DNA: TGTGCCAGCAGCTTGGGTGCGGAGACCCAGTACTTC. This gives the protein CASSLGAETQYF. The full variable domain, its missing parts supplied by reference TRBV11-2 and TRBJ2-5, is EAGVAQSPRYKIIEKRQSVAFWCNPISGHATLYWYQQILGQGPKLLIQFQNNGVVDDSQLPKDRFSAERLKGVDSTLKIQPAKLEDSAVYLCASSLGAETQYFGPGTRLLVL.

V gene TRBV7-9 combines with J gene TRBJ2-1; D not certain. This CDR3 is built from 11 residues. V shed 7 bases and J shed 10 bases, with 11 bases lying between them. The V gene's germline CDR1 is SEHNR and CDR2 FQNEAQ (reference sequence). The CDR3 here is CASTPVIEQFF. The CDR3 DNA follows: TGTGCCAGCACCCCGGTTATCGAGCAGTTCTTC. Full variable domain (rest looked up from reference TRBV7-9 and TRBJ2-1): DTGVSQNPRHKITKRGQNVTFRCDPISEHNRLYWYRQTLGQGPEFLTYFQNEAQLEKSRLLSDRFSAERPKGSFSTLEIQRTEQGDSAMYLCASTPVIEQFFGPGTRLTVL.

The count of this clone is one. This chain connects TRBV30 to TRBJ1-2; unclear D gene. CDR1 is GTSNPN, CDR2 SVGIG, per germline (reference sequence). V was trimmed by 5 bases and J by 8 bases, leaving 21 bases between them. The CDR3 contains 14 residues. The CDR3 DNA sequence: TGTGCCTGGGACCCGGGCGTTCCTCGAAGAGGCTACACCTTC. Translated: CAWDPGVPRRGYTF.

The rearrangement joins TRBV29-1 to TRBJ1-2; perhaps TRBD1 as D (5 bases). V lost 0 bases and J 7 bases, leaving 12 bases between the germline ends. The CDR3 length is 13 residues. Per the germline V gene, CDR1 is SQVTM and CDR2 is ANQGSEA. CDR3 loop: CSVEDSRDGGYTF. Written as DNA, the CDR3 is TGCAGCGTTGAAGATAGCAGGGATGGTGGCTACACCTTC.

V gene TRBV30 combines with J gene TRBJ2-2; 8 bases map to TRBD2. The germline V gene has CDR1 GTSNPN and CDR2 SVGIG (reference sequence). J lost 9 bases, V lost 0 bases, and 6 bases had no gene match. The CDR3 extends over 14 amino acids. DNA of the CDR3: TGTGCCTGGAGTGTCTCTGGCGGGGGGAGGGAGCTGTTTTTT. Translated, it gives CAWSVSGGGRELFF. Variable domain in full (rest from reference TRBV30 and TRBJ2-2): SQTIHQWPATLVQPVGSPLSLECTVEGTSNPNLYWYRQAAGRGLQLLFYSVGIGQISSEVPQNLSASRPQDRQFILSSKKLLLSDSGFYLCAWSVSGGGRELFFGEGSRLTVL.

This chain connects TRBV30 to TRBJ2-7; TRBD1 might be the D (6 bases). The CDR3 is made up of 13 amino acids. Per the germline V gene, CDR1 is GTSNPN and CDR2 is SVGIG (reference sequence). V was cut by 3 bases and J by 4 bases, with 13 bases left in between. Here the CDR3 reads CAWSPGHEYEQYF. CDR3 nucleotides: TGTGCCTGGAGCCCGGGACATGAATACGAGCAGTACTTC.

The chain combines TRBV6-5 with TRBJ2-4; a weak D match, TRBD1 (6 bases). The CDR3 totals 14 residues. V was clipped by 6 bases and J by 4 bases, with 13 bases between them. Per germline, CDR1 MNHEY and CDR2 SVGAGI. CDR3 in amino acids: CASSYTGSKNIQYF. The DNA for the CDR3 is TGTGCCAGCAGCTATACAGGGTCTAAAAACATTCAGTACTTC.

This sequence joins TRBV29-1 and TRBJ2-7; 7 bases align to TRBD1. Losses at the gene ends were 7 bases for V and 0 bases for J; bases not matched to a gene: 3. Germline V gene data show CDR1 as SQVTM and CDR2 as ANQGSEA. The CDR3 runs 12 residues. The CDR3 bases are TGCAGCGGACAGGGTGCCTCCTACGAGCAGTACTTC. This gives the protein CSGQGASYEQYF.

This clone was observed a handful of times. V usage is TRBV10-3 and J usage is TRBJ1-5; 7 bases line up with TRBD1. After removal of 3 bases from V and 8 bases from J, the junction contained 13 bases not matched to a gene. CDR3 length equals 16 residues. In germline, CDR1 is ENHRY, CDR2 SYGVKD. CDR3 coding DNA: TGTGCCATCAGTGACCCACAGGGGAGTAGTGTGGAGCCCCAGCATTTT. It translates to CAISDPQGSSVEPQHF.

A few counts support this clone. The chain joins TRBV11-2 to TRBJ1-1; D is perhaps TRBD1 (5 bases). CDR1 is SGHAT, CDR2 FQNNGV, per germline. Trimming left V 6 bases short and J 8 bases short, with 10 bases between. The CDR3 loop spans 11 amino acids. The CDR3 coding sequence is TGTGCCAGCAGAAAAGGGGAAGAAGCTTTCTTT. Residues: CASRKGEEAFF.

The CDR3 reads CASRPSRLDRGSTEAFF. The DNA of the CDR3 is TGCGCCAGCAGACCCTCCCGACTGGACAGGGGGTCCACTGAAGCTTTCTTT. The genes are TRBV23-1 and TRBJ1-1, with 10 bases fitting TRBD1. TRBV23-1 is recorded as an ORF, its role being uncertain. The CDR3 runs 17 residues. Germline trimming cut 6 bases from V and 4 bases from J; bases unmatched to any gene: 14.

V usage is TRBV19 and J usage is TRBJ2-7; D gene uncertain. The CDR3 length is 13 residues. Trimming took off 6 bases at V and 3 bases at J, with 12 bases between the two ends. From germline, CDR1 is LNHDA and CDR2 SQIVND (reference sequence). DNA of the CDR3: TGTGCCAGTAGGGCAGCCGGAAGCTACGAGCAGTACTTC. It yields the protein CASRAAGSYEQYF. The whole variable domain, filled in from reference TRBV19 and TRBJ2-7, reads DGGITQSPKYLFRKEGQNVTLSCEQNLNHDAMYWYRQDPGQGLRLIYYSQIVNDFQKGDIAEGYSVSREKKESFPLTVTSAQKNPTAFYLCASRAAGSYEQYFGPGTRLTVT.

V gene TRBV5-6 combines with J gene TRBJ1-2, with a tentative D call TRBD1 (5 bases). Germline V lookup: CDR1 SGHDT, CDR2 YYEEEE. This CDR3 comprises 17 residues. Trimming removed 1 base at V and 8 bases at J, with 24 bases between. Here the CDR3 DNA reads TGTGCCAGCAGCTTGAGAGGTCAGGCCAGGGTGTTAAGCGGCTACACCTTC. Translated, it gives CASSLRGQARVLSGYTF.

This rearrangement joins TRBV27 to TRBJ2-1; D may be TRBD2 (5 bases). With 3 bases removed from V and 7 bases from J, the gap between germline ends came to 13 bases. The germline CDR1 and CDR2 sequences are MNHEY and SMNVEV (reference sequence). The CDR3 length is 14 residues. The CDR3 loop reads CASSFWSEGNEQFF. Here the CDR3 DNA reads TGTGCCAGCAGTTTCTGGTCCGAGGGAAATGAGCAGTTCTTC.

The rearrangement joins TRBV27 to TRBJ2-6; unclear D gene. The germline V gene has CDR1 MNHEY and CDR2 SMNVEV (reference sequence). Trimming cost V 5 bases and J 0 bases, with 8 bases left between them. The CDR3 has 15 amino acids. In DNA, the CDR3 is TGTGCCAGCAGTCCCGGCTCCTCTGGGGCCAACGTCCTGACTTTC. Protein product: CASSPGSSGANVLTF.

The chain links TRBV6-5 to TRBJ1-1; 7 nucleotides line up with TRBD1. V gave up 7 bases and J gave up 3 bases; unmatched junction bases: 8. The CDR3 loop spans 14 amino acids. CDR1 is MNHEY, CDR2 SVGAGI, per germline. CDR3 sequence: CASKGGGVDTEAFF. CDR3 nucleotide sequence: TGTGCCAGCAAGGGAGGGGGCGTTGACACTGAAGCTTTCTTT.

This rearrangement joins TRBV7-8 to TRBJ1-1; the D gene is possibly TRBD1 (6 bases). CDR3 length equals 15 residues. The V gene's germline CDR1 is SGHVS and CDR2 FQNEAQ. V lost 5 bases, J lost 0 bases, and 13 bases lay in between. The CDR3 spells CASSHEGTLNTEAFF. In nucleotides, the CDR3 is TGTGCCAGCAGCCATGAAGGGACACTGAACACTGAAGCTTTCTTT.

V is TRBV27 and J is TRBJ2-1, with D hard to call. The V gene's germline CDR1 is MNHEY and CDR2 SMNVEV (reference sequence). V was pared by 2 bases and J by 5 bases, with 19 bases between. This CDR3 region has 17 residues. CDR3 loop: CASSLSPHGEDDNEQFF. Written as DNA, the CDR3 is TGTGCCAGCAGTTTAAGCCCCCATGGCGAGGATGACAATGAGCAGTTCTTC.